These T cell receptor beta chains were read from a single sample in a study of cytomegalovirus exposure and HLA in healthy donors. Assay: immunoSEQ multiplex PCR; the TCRdb copy retains only in-frame clones and omits some. The repertoire has 150,000 to 200,000 clones, roughly 80% of them found once; the top ten carry around 2%. Sequenced input: PBMCs. The receptors shown here come from a man under 40 in good health and CMV-seropositive. Both conserved end residues are part of each CDR3. The D gene is left open where the match is weak. Size is omitted from some rows. Given values are once, few, many or a class for expanded clones.

v_call: TRBV6-6; j_call: TRBJ1-5; clone_size: few; d_call: -; cdr3_aa: CASSYARDSRDQPQHF; cdr3_nt: TGTGCCAGCAGTTACGCCCGGGACTCGAGAGATCAGCCCCAGCATTTT
v_call: TRBV25-1; j_call: TRBJ1-2; clone_size: -; d_call: -; cdr3_aa: CASSDSDFNYGYTF; cdr3_nt: TGTGCCAGCAGTGACTCGGACTTCAACTATGGCTACACCTTC
v_call: TRBV5-1; j_call: TRBJ2-7; clone_size: -; d_call: TRBD1; cdr3_aa: CASSPQGTVYEQYF; cdr3_nt: TGCGCCAGCAGCCCCCAAGGGACAGTATACGAGCAGTACTTC
v_call: TRBV27; j_call: TRBJ2-2; clone_size: -; d_call: -; cdr3_aa: CASSLLQGNTGELFF; cdr3_nt: TGTGCCAGCAGTTTATTACAGGGGAACACCGGGGAGCTGTTTTTT
v_call: TRBV6-5; j_call: TRBJ2-3; clone_size: -; d_call: -; cdr3_aa: CASSPSSGRTDTQYF; cdr3_nt: TGTGCCAGCAGCCCCTCCAGTGGCCGCACAGATACGCAGTATTTT
v_call: TRBV18; j_call: TRBJ2-3; clone_size: once; d_call: -; cdr3_aa: CASSLGIGGGSTDTQYF; cdr3_nt: TGTGCCAGCTCACTCGGAATAGGTGGGGGGAGCACAGATACGCAGTATTTT
v_call: TRBV5-1; j_call: TRBJ1-2; clone_size: few; d_call: -; cdr3_aa: CASSLEQGSYGYTF; cdr3_nt: TGCGCCAGCAGCTTGGAGCAGGGCAGTTATGGCTACACCTTC
v_call: TRBV6-4; j_call: TRBJ1-5; clone_size: -; d_call: TRBD1; cdr3_aa: CASRPGGDRTSNQPQHF; cdr3_nt: TGTGCCAGCAGGCCGGGAGGGGACAGAACCAGCAATCAGCCCCAGCATTTT
v_call: TRBV19; j_call: TRBJ1-5; clone_size: -; d_call: -; cdr3_aa: CASSRQGYVYSNQPQHF; cdr3_nt: TGTGCCAGTAGTCGCCAGGGCTACGTGTATAGCAATCAGCCCCAGCATTTT
v_call: TRBV21-1; j_call: TRBJ2-7; clone_size: -; d_call: -; cdr3_aa: CASSRLAGGRNEQYF; cdr3_nt: TGTGCCAGCAGCCGACTAGCGGGGGGGCGGAACGAGCAGTACTTC
v_call: TRBV5-3; j_call: TRBJ2-7; clone_size: -; d_call: -; cdr3_aa: CARSRIPGIYEQYF; cdr3_nt: TGTGCCAGAAGCCGTATCCCGGGGATCTACGAGCAGTACTTC
v_call: TRBV11-3; j_call: TRBJ2-7; clone_size: -; d_call: TRBD1; cdr3_aa: CASSLKTGVEQYF; cdr3_nt: TGTGCCAGCAGCTTAAAGACAGGGGTCGAGCAGTACTTC
v_call: TRBV19; j_call: TRBJ2-1; clone_size: -; d_call: TRBD2; cdr3_aa: CASSISSGGYNEQFF; cdr3_nt: TGTGCCAGTAGTATATCGAGCGGGGGTTACAATGAGCAGTTCTTC
v_call: TRBV5-8; j_call: TRBJ1-5; clone_size: -; d_call: TRBD1; cdr3_aa: CASSFPGGANQPQHF; cdr3_nt: TGTGCCAGCAGCTTCCCAGGGGGTGCGAATCAGCCCCAGCATTTT
v_call: TRBV6-6; j_call: TRBJ2-5; clone_size: -; d_call: TRBD2; cdr3_aa: CASSYSTSGFQETQYF; cdr3_nt: TGTGCCAGCAGTTACTCGACTAGCGGGTTCCAAGAGACCCAGTACTTC
v_call: TRBV19; j_call: TRBJ1-1; clone_size: -; d_call: -; cdr3_aa: CASSASGRRDTEAFF; cdr3_nt: TGTGCCAGTAGCGCGTCAGGGCGGAGAGACACTGAAGCTTTCTTT
v_call: TRBV2; j_call: TRBJ2-3; clone_size: -; d_call: TRBD1; cdr3_aa: CASSEGQGLITDTQYF; cdr3_nt: TGTGCCAGCAGTGAAGGACAGGGCCTAATCACAGATACGCAGTATTTT
v_call: TRBV5-8; j_call: TRBJ1-1; clone_size: -; d_call: -; cdr3_aa: CASSSVIANTEAFF; cdr3_nt: TGTGCCAGCAGCTCGGTCATAGCCAACACTGAAGCTTTCTTT
v_call: TRBV2; j_call: TRBJ1-3; clone_size: -; d_call: -; cdr3_aa: CASSAPGSGNTIYF; cdr3_nt: TGTGCCAGCAGTGCCCCGGGCTCTGGAAACACCATATATTTT
v_call: TRBV2; j_call: TRBJ2-7; clone_size: -; d_call: -; cdr3_aa: CASSLTDYEQYF; cdr3_nt: TGTGCCAGCAGTCTGACAGACTACGAGCAGTACTTC
v_call: TRBV4-3; j_call: TRBJ2-3; clone_size: -; d_call: -; cdr3_aa: CASSQGRQGTDTQYF; cdr3_nt: TGCGCCAGCAGCCAAGGGAGGCAGGGCACAGATACGCAGTATTTT
v_call: TRBV10-1; j_call: TRBJ2-2; clone_size: few; d_call: -; cdr3_aa: CASAASRPNTGELFF; cdr3_nt: TGCGCCAGCGCGGCTTCCAGACCGAACACCGGGGAGCTGTTTTTT
v_call: TRBV9; j_call: TRBJ1-1; clone_size: -; d_call: -; cdr3_aa: CASSVEGGGTTMNTEAFF; cdr3_nt: TGTGCCAGCAGCGTAGAGGGGGGAGGGACAACGATGAACACTGAAGCTTTCTTT
v_call: TRBV5-1; j_call: TRBJ2-7; clone_size: -; d_call: TRBD1; cdr3_aa: CASSLAGTGGYEQYF; cdr3_nt: TGCGCCAGCAGCTTAGCCGGGACAGGGGGCTACGAGCAGTACTTC
v_call: TRBV5-1; j_call: TRBJ2-5; clone_size: -; d_call: -; cdr3_aa: CASSLLVEAQETQYF; cdr3_nt: TGCGCCAGCAGCCTGCTCGTTGAGGCGCAAGAGACCCAGTACTTC
v_call: TRBV6-1; j_call: TRBJ2-7; clone_size: few; d_call: -; cdr3_aa: CASTTGGDGGYEQYF; cdr3_nt: TGTGCCAGCACCACAGGGGGGGACGGGGGGTACGAGCAGTACTTC
v_call: TRBV6-5; j_call: TRBJ1-1; clone_size: -; d_call: TRBD1; cdr3_aa: CASSSSGTGGTEAFF; cdr3_nt: TGTGCCAGCAGTTCGTCCGGGACAGGGGGAACTGAAGCTTTCTTT
v_call: TRBV4-1; j_call: TRBJ1-2; clone_size: -; d_call: -; cdr3_aa: CASSQTPSAGAFEGYTF; cdr3_nt: TGCGCCAGCAGCCAAACCCCGTCTGCAGGGGCCTTTGAGGGCTACACCTTC
v_call: TRBV29-1; j_call: TRBJ1-2; clone_size: -; d_call: -; cdr3_aa: CSGVRDTDYGYTF; cdr3_nt: TGCAGCGGAGTCCGGGACACGGACTATGGCTACACCTTC
v_call: TRBV7-2; j_call: TRBJ2-7; clone_size: once; d_call: TRBD2; cdr3_aa: CASSFTSEPSYEQYF; cdr3_nt: TGTGCCAGCAGCTTTACTAGCGAGCCTTCCTACGAGCAGTACTTC
v_call: TRBV5-1; j_call: TRBJ1-3; clone_size: -; d_call: -; cdr3_aa: CASREPGNTIYF; cdr3_nt: TGCGCCAGCAGGGAGCCGGGAAACACCATATATTTT
v_call: TRBV18; j_call: TRBJ2-7; clone_size: few; d_call: TRBD1; cdr3_aa: CASSPGQESLGQYF; cdr3_nt: TGTGCCAGCTCCCCGGGACAGGAATCCCTAGGGCAGTACTTC
v_call: TRBV18; j_call: TRBJ2-1; clone_size: once; d_call: -; cdr3_aa: CASSPFSEQTHEQFF; cdr3_nt: TGTGCCAGCTCACCTTTCAGCGAGCAGACCCATGAGCAGTTCTTC
v_call: TRBV7-3; j_call: TRBJ2-2; clone_size: few; d_call: -; cdr3_aa: CASSPTRTGELFF; cdr3_nt: TGTGCCAGCAGCCCAACGCGGACCGGGGAGCTGTTTTTT
v_call: TRBV2; j_call: TRBJ1-2; clone_size: -; d_call: -; cdr3_aa: CASSAERHSYGYTF; cdr3_nt: TGTGCCAGCAGTGCGGAACGGCACAGCTATGGCTACACCTTC
v_call: TRBV7-7; j_call: TRBJ2-3; clone_size: -; d_call: -; cdr3_aa: CASSFGRTSTDTQYF; cdr3_nt: TGTGCTAGCAGCTTCGGAAGGACTAGCACAGATACGCAGTATTTT
v_call: TRBV27; j_call: TRBJ1-2; clone_size: -; d_call: -; cdr3_aa: CASSPTRRDYYGYTF; cdr3_nt: TGTGCCAGCAGTCCAACACGGAGGGATTACTATGGCTACACCTTC
v_call: TRBV27; j_call: TRBJ2-1; clone_size: -; d_call: -; cdr3_aa: CASSLTPNEQFF; cdr3_nt: TGTGCCAGCAGTTTGACTCCGAATGAGCAGTTCTTC
v_call: TRBV2; j_call: TRBJ2-4; clone_size: -; d_call: -; cdr3_aa: CASSDREDIQYF; cdr3_nt: TGTGCCAGCAGTGACAGGGAGGACATTCAGTACTTC
v_call: TRBV4-3; j_call: TRBJ2-1; clone_size: -; d_call: -; cdr3_aa: CASSQDGSSGFNEQFF; cdr3_nt: TGCGCCAGCAGCCAAGACGGGAGCTCGGGCTTCAATGAGCAGTTCTTC
v_call: TRBV27; j_call: TRBJ1-2; clone_size: -; d_call: TRBD1; cdr3_aa: CASSQGAGGYTF; cdr3_nt: TGTGCCAGCAGTCAGGGGGCTGGTGGCTACACCTTC
v_call: TRBV7-9; j_call: TRBJ2-7; clone_size: -; d_call: -; cdr3_aa: CASSNQVAARRLEQYF; cdr3_nt: TGTGCCAGCAGTAATCAAGTTGCGGCACGACGTCTCGAGCAGTACTTC
v_call: TRBV11-2; j_call: TRBJ2-7; clone_size: -; d_call: -; cdr3_aa: CASSLEGGLAHEQYF; cdr3_nt: TGTGCCAGCAGCTTAGAGGGTGGGCTAGCACACGAGCAGTACTTC
v_call: TRBV7-2; j_call: TRBJ2-7; clone_size: -; d_call: TRBD2; cdr3_aa: CASSAAGTSIYEQYF; cdr3_nt: TGTGCCAGCAGCGCCGCCGGGACTAGTATCTACGAGCAGTACTTC
v_call: TRBV9; j_call: TRBJ1-5; clone_size: -; d_call: TRBD1; cdr3_aa: CASSQTGKDQPQHF; cdr3_nt: TGTGCCAGCTCCCAGACAGGGAAGGATCAGCCCCAGCATTTT